The clone carrying this TCR beta chain was picked up a small number of times. Its antigen is unknown. The data were obtained in a study of blood T cells in healthy people across ages. Germline lookup yields CDR1 SGHTA and CDR2 FQGNSA. The length of the CDR3 is 16 residues. V was shortened by 4 bases and J by 1 base, with 16 bases between the two germline ends. General study results and limits: The lack of PBMC sorting stopped any conclusive naive versus antigen-experienced comparison. For the donors, CMV status was unknown and possibly confounded expanded clonotype changes.

Ranging in age from about 6 to 95, the donors were healthy Caucasian individuals from Russia. Total RNA, at least 5 micrograms per sample, was extracted from PBMCs. Using a J-beta primer mix together with a sample-barcoded 5' primer, a second PCR was run for roughly 6 to 12 cycles. TCRdb reanalysed the 5' RACE reads using MiXCR and keeps one entry per CDR3 protein. Of around 700,000 distinct CDR3 sequences in the sample, around 25% were seen once. In addition, the sample was reused for a study of T cells of mothers and their children.

This chain uses TRBV7-2 with TRBJ2-5; D possibly matches TRBD1 or TRBD2 (5 bases each). Source material: blood. The clonotype originates from a boy aged 10-17 years in good health. The CDR3 is CASSYGSWGTQETQYF. Here the CDR3 DNA reads TGTGCCAGCAGCTACGGATCGTGGGGGACCCAAGAGACCCAGTACTTC. The entire variable domain, with the rest obtained from reference TRBV7-2 and TRBJ2-5, is as follows: GAGVSQSPSNKVTEKGKDVELRCDPISGHTALYWYRQSLGQGLEFLIYFQGNSAPDKSGLPSDRFSAERTGGSVSTLTIQRTQQEDSAVYLCASSYGSWGTQETQYFGPGTRLLVL.